This TCR beta chain was sequenced for a study (dated by TCRdb to 2017 to 2019). Regarding the study in general: Two kinds of material were obtained from patients: duodenal biopsy samples, of which there were about 6 to 13, and blood, of which up to 100 ml was taken. Cells from most subjects were stained with pooled PE-conjugated tetramers presenting the glia-alpha1a, -alpha2, -omega1 and -omega2 epitopes. Gluten-specific CD4+ T cell receptor repertoires in celiac disease were tracked across blood and gut, across disease stages, and over intervals of weeks to decades. The overall study examined blood and gut biopsy samples from more than 20 celiac disease patients. For long-term comparison, patients who had historic T cell material from decades earlier were asked to donate new blood and biopsy samples. Overall results and qualifications from the work: Because of sampling limits, maximum clonotype overlap between two independent sequencing runs of the same sample was only 40% to 60%. Of some 1,800 TCRs from 17 patients, roughly 10% of the TCR-alpha, TCR-beta or paired amino acid sequences were public. Conclusions depend on tetramer specificity; previously roughly three quarters of tetramer-sorted clones showed antigen-specific proliferation. Across patients, about 1% of TCR-beta sequences and 0.15% to 0.25% of paired TCR-alpha/beta clonotypes were shared, and the authors concluded that cross-contamination was not an issue. Clonotypes specific for gluten lasted for decades, and samples taken 16 to 28 years apart shared up to about 50% overlap.

The receptor library was made with 5' RACE. Bulk TCR libraries were prepared using a modified SMART protocol. On Illumina MiSeq, bulk TCR libraries were sequenced with paired-end 300 bp reads, whereas single-cell libraries were run on paired-end 250 bp MiSeq. The original methods were these. Reads were preprocessed using selected pRESTO steps, and V, D, J genes and CDR3 junctions were assigned using IMGT/HighV-QUEST. Bulk sequences were retained only if present in at least two replicas with cumulative read counts of 10 or more. Repertoire diversity was measured using a sample-corrected Shannon entropy estimator, which was applied to samples with more than 20 cells. In TCRdb, the public reads were trimmed at Q25 with fastp and aligned with MiXCR, with productive beta chains retained. Identical CDR3 proteins give one entry, which carries the most common genes and DNA. The V and J calls follow TCRdb's processing rather than the paper's. In all, the sample holds roughly 590 distinct CDR3 sequences, and about a fifth of those were seen once. About 63% of the sample is held by the ten biggest clonotypes.

The germline V gene gives CDR1 as LGHNA and CDR2 as YNFKEQ. The junction shows trimming of 0 bases on V and 2 bases on J, and the gene matches do not reach 7 bases of it. There are 17 amino acids in the CDR3, from cysteine to phenylalanine inclusive. Only CDR3 DNA is held: 51 bases, read in frame from base 1. This clonotype is termed large (0.1 to 1%). The input lacks base qualities; no much larger clone sits a single base away. Bulk-cell sorting was performed in addition to single-cell sorting when samples contained relatively high numbers of tetramer-positive T cells. Gluten-specific T cells were isolated using HLA-DQ:gluten tetramers and were analyzed by high-throughput sequencing of rearranged TCR-alpha and TCR-beta genes. All sorting was carried out on a BD Aria II cell sorter, and flow data were analyzed in FlowJo.

The sample was gluten tetramer+ CD4+ T cells from blood or duodenal biopsy (not recorded which); whether cultured is not recorded, taken while untreated, on a gluten-free diet, or during gluten challenge (not recorded which). The cell subset or site label of this sample denotes: CD4+ T cells binding HLA-DQ:gluten tetramers. This TCR came from a female donor with celiac disease. The V and J genes are TRBV4-2 and TRBJ2-7, with 10 bases in between that match TRBD2. The DNA sequence is TGTGCCAGCAGCCAAGAATTGGGACTAGCGAAGGCCTACGAGCAGTACTTC. It codes for CASSQELGLAKAYEQYF.